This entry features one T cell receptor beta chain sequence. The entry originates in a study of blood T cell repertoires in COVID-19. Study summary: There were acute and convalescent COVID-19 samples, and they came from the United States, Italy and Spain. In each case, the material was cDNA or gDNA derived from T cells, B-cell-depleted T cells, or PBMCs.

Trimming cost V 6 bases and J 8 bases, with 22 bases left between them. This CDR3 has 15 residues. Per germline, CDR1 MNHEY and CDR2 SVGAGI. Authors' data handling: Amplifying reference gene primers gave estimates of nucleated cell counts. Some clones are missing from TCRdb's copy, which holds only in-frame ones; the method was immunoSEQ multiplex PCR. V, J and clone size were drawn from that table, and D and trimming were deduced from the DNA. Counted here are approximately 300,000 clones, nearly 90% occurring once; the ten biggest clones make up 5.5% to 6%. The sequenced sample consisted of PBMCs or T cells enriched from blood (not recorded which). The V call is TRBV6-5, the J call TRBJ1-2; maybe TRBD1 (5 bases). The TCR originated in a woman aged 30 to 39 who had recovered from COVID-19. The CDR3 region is CASRSPGGLIGGYTF. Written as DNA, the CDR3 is TGTGCCAGCAGGTCCCCTGGGGGGTTAATAGGGGGCTACACCTTC.